Each of the 31 T cell receptor beta chains below was sequenced from the same sample in a study of T cell responses to AZD1222 COVID-19 vaccine. Profiled with immunoSEQ multiplex PCR; TCRdb holds only in-frame clones, not every one. The data contain 110,000 to 150,000 clones, just under 95% of them singletons. Sequences were derived from peripheral blood, sampled after recovery from COVID-19. Receptor source: an adult who had recovered from COVID-19.

J is TRBJ2-7 and V is TRBV6-5; perhaps TRBD1 as D (6 bases). The CDR3 consists of 13 residues. CDR1 is MNHEY, CDR2 SVGAGI, per germline. V was trimmed by 6 bases and J by 3 bases, leaving 12 bases between them. The CDR3 sequence: CASRGALYYEQYF. CDR3 nucleotide sequence: TGTGCCAGCAGGGGGGCCCTCTACTACGAGCAGTACTTC.

CDR3 nucleotide sequence: TGTGCCAGTAGTATTTCAGTCCCCGCGAACACCGGGGAGCTGTTTTTT. Protein sequence: CASSISVPANTGELFF. The chain carries TRBV19 and TRBJ2-2; D ambiguous. V lost 3 bases and J 0 bases, leaving 11 bases between the germline ends. Germline CDR1 LNHDA, CDR2 SQIVND (reference sequence). This CDR3 is 16 amino acids long.

The chain carries TRBV5-1 and TRBJ2-1, with D possibly being TRBD2 (6 bases). Trimming removed 4 bases from V and 6 bases from J, with 14 bases in between. Germline V gene lookup returns CDR1 SGHRS and CDR2 YFSETQ. There are 14 residues in the CDR3. The CDR3 protein is CASSVRDSPNEQFF. The CDR3 nucleotides read TGCGCCAGCAGCGTCCGGGACTCCCCCAATGAGCAGTTCTTC.

The chain employs TRBV6-2 or TRBV6-3 and TRBJ1-6, with 7 bases identical to TRBD1. Per germline, CDR1 MNHEY and CDR2 SVGEGT. The trim removed 4 bases at V and 6 bases at J, leaving 15 bases unmatched. The CDR3 length is 18 residues. CDR3 sequence reads: CASSSRVRGRSPNSPLHF. The DNA for the CDR3 is TGTGCCAGCAGTTCTCGGGTTAGGGGGCGCAGCCCTAATTCACCCCTCCACTTT.

The CDR3 DNA reads as TGTGCCAGCAGCCCCCTGGGGGGGCCCCCGGAGCAGTACTTC. Protein product: CASSPLGGPPEQYF. The chain carries TRBV14 and TRBJ2-7; weak D call: TRBD2 (7 bases). Between the trimmed V and J ends, which lost 4 bases and 7 bases, there was a span of 17 bases. This CDR3 is 14 amino acids long. Per the germline V gene, CDR1 is SGHDN and CDR2 is FVKESK.

The chain couples TRBV29-1 to TRBJ1-2; D might be TRBD1 (5 bases). Per germline, CDR1 SQVTM and CDR2 ANQGSEA. This CDR3 contains 13 residues. V lost 4 bases, J lost 4 bases, and 13 bases lay in between. The CDR3 spells CSVVPEGIYGYTF. The CDR3 nucleotides are TGCAGCGTTGTCCCCGAGGGGATCTATGGCTACACCTTC.

The V and J genes are TRBV10-3 and TRBJ1-5; 10 positions match TRBD1. V lost 10 bases to trimming and J lost 3 bases; unmatched junction nucleotides: 6. This CDR3 contains 14 residues. CDR1 is ENHRY, CDR2 SYGVKD, per germline. CDR3 DNA: TGTGCCAGCCAGACAGGGGGCGACAATCAGCCCCAGCATTTT. It specifies CASQTGGDNQPQHF.

This chain connects TRBV10-3 to TRBJ2-2; D perhaps matches TRBD2 (7 bases). V dropped 7 bases and J dropped 0 bases, with 15 bases sitting between them. This CDR3 region has 16 residues. Germline assignment: CDR1 ENHRY and CDR2 SYGVKD. The CDR3 is CAIKGGLSSNTGELFF. CDR3 nucleotide sequence: TGTGCCATCAAAGGGGGACTATCCTCGAACACCGGGGAGCTGTTTTTT.

J is TRBJ2-1 and V is TRBV9; no firm D call. This CDR3 has 15 amino acids. Germline lookup yields CDR1 SGDLS and CDR2 YYNGEE. V lost 3 bases to trimming and J lost 1 base, with 11 bases between them. This CDR3 reads CASSANAASYNEQFF. Written as DNA, the CDR3 is TGTGCCAGCAGCGCGAATGCAGCTTCCTACAATGAGCAGTTCTTC.

J is TRBJ2-3 and V is TRBV10-3; D tentatively reads TRBD1 or TRBD2 (6 bases each). Trimming pared 10 bases from V and 0 bases from J, leaving 8 bases between. Germline CDR1 and CDR2: ENHRY and SYGVKD. The CDR3 length is 12 residues. CDR3 protein: CATGASTDTQYF. CDR3 sequence (DNA): TGTGCCACGGGGGCTAGCACAGATACGCAGTATTTT.

V gene TRBV4-1 combines with J gene TRBJ2-5; possibly TRBD1 or TRBD2 for D (5 bases each). CDR1 is MGHRA, CDR2 YSYEKL, per germline. The CDR3 contains 16 residues. V shed 4 bases and J shed 4 bases, with 19 bases lying between them. For the CDR3, the DNA is TGCGCCAGCAGCCGCCTCACCGGGACCGCGTCAGAGACCCAGTACTTC. Its translation is CASSRLTGTASETQYF.

The chain is built from TRBV9 and TRBJ1-5, with 10 bases matching TRBD1. The germline gives CDR1 SGDLS, CDR2 YYNGEE. V lost 3 bases and J lost 1; bases outside the gene matches: 13. The length of the CDR3 is 19 residues. The CDR3 sequence is CASSGGTGVYSQSNQPQHF. CDR3 nucleotides: TGTGCCAGCAGCGGGGGGACAGGGGTTTATTCGCAGAGCAATCAGCCCCAGCATTTT.

The gene calls are TRBV6-5 and TRBJ1-4, with D unresolved. The CDR3 length is 13 residues. The ends were cut back, 4 bases at V and 8 bases at J, with 11 bases in the middle. From germline, CDR1 is MNHEY and CDR2 SVGAGI. The CDR3 here is CASSFTLGEKLFF. The CDR3 DNA reads as TGTGCCAGCAGTTTTACCCTGGGGGAAAAACTGTTTTTT.

The chain is built from TRBV10-2 and TRBJ1-4, with 7 bases aligning to TRBD1. Germline V gene lookup returns CDR1 WSHSY and CDR2 SAAADI. Unmatched junction bases numbered 5, after V lost 3 bases and J lost 10 bases. The CDR3 covers 13 residues. The CDR3 protein is CASSDIPGGKLFF. DNA for the CDR3: TGCGCCAGCAGTGATATACCAGGGGGAAAACTGTTTTTT.

J is TRBJ2-7 and V is TRBV19; D may be TRBD1 or TRBD2 (5 bases each). CDR3 length equals 13 residues. V was trimmed by 10 bases and J by 7 bases, leaving 20 bases between them. CDR1 is LNHDA and CDR2 is SQIVND in the germline V gene (reference sequence). The CDR3 sequence is CAIKGRPPEEQYF. The CDR3 DNA follows: TGTGCCATCAAGGGGAGACCCCCTGAGGAGCAGTACTTC.

The CDR3 sequence: CASTHQAQGRIEKLFF. CDR3 coding DNA: TGTGCCAGCACCCATCAGGCCCAGGGCCGCATTGAAAAACTGTTTTTT. The V and J genes are TRBV7-9 and TRBJ1-4; D might be TRBD1 (5 bases). Trimming shortened V by 7 bases and J by 7 bases, and 22 bases separated the two germline ends. In germline, CDR1 is SEHNR, CDR2 FQNEAQ (reference sequence). CDR3 size: 16 residues.

CDR3 in DNA: TGTGCCAGTAGAGAACTAGCGGGGTACAATGAGCAGTTCTTC. This codes for CASRELAGYNEQFF. This chain links TRBV19 with TRBJ2-1, with 10 bases identical to TRBD2. Losses at the gene ends were 6 bases for V and 4 bases for J; bases not matched to a gene: 3. Germline values: CDR1 LNHDA, CDR2 SQIVND (reference sequence). This CDR3 has 14 residues.

This chain links TRBV2 with TRBJ1-1; D remains unclear. The CDR3 consists of 11 residues. Germline V gene sequence: CDR1 SNHLY, CDR2 FYNNEI. Trimming left V 4 bases short and J 6 bases short, with 6 bases between. CDR3: CASSVKSEAFF. CDR3 nucleotide sequence: TGTGCCAGCAGTGTTAAGTCTGAAGCTTTCTTT.

The chain uses TRBV7-3 and TRBJ2-7; 10 bases match TRBD2. J gave up 2 bases and V 4 bases, and 2 bases lay outside the gene matches. This CDR3 is built from 14 residues. Germline V gives CDR1 SGHTA, CDR2 FQGTGA. CDR3 nucleotides: TGTGCCAGCAGCTGGACTAGCGGCCCCTACGAGCAGTACTTC. This encodes CASSWTSGPYEQYF.

The V and J genes are TRBV7-3 and TRBJ2-2; 9 positions agree with TRBD2. V dropped 3 bases and J dropped 7; count of bases not matched to a gene: 12. Germline-derived CDR1 and CDR2 are SGHTA and FQGTGA. The CDR3 has 17 amino acids. CDR3 protein: CASSFSPTLAGRGELFF. The CDR3 region has the DNA TGTGCCAGCAGCTTCAGTCCCACTCTAGCGGGACGCGGGGAGCTGTTTTTT. The entire variable domain, with the rest obtained from reference TRBV7-3 and TRBJ2-2, is as follows: GAGVSQTPSNKVTEKGKYVELRCDPISGHTALYWYRQSLGQGPEFLIYFQGTGAADDSGLPNDRFFAVRPEGSVSTLKIQRTERGDSAVYLCASSFSPTLAGRGELFFGEGSRLTVL.

CDR3 coding DNA: TGTGCCAGCAGCTTAGGGGACGGGCCCTACGAGCAGTACTTC. Translation: CASSLGDGPYEQYF. The rearrangement uses TRBV11-2 and TRBJ2-7, with D perhaps TRBD1 or TRBD2 (5 bases each). The CDR3 covers 14 residues. Between the trimmed V and J ends, which lost 1 base and 2 bases, there was a span of 9 bases. CDR1 is SGHAT, CDR2 FQNNGV, per germline.

This sequence joins TRBV9 and TRBJ2-3; 10 nucleotides line up with TRBD2. Germline CDR1 reads SGDLS; CDR2 reads YYNGEE. CDR3 size: 15 residues. Losses at the gene ends were 5 bases for V and 5 bases for J; bases not matched to a gene: 8. The CDR3 is CASRASGSRGDTQYF. In DNA, the CDR3 is TGTGCCAGCAGGGCTAGCGGGAGTCGCGGAGATACGCAGTATTTT.

This clone appeared a few times. The chain couples TRBV28 to TRBJ1-6; D may be TRBD1 (6 bases). Germline V gene sequence: CDR1 MDHEN, CDR2 SYDVKM. This CDR3 is 17 amino acids long. The ends were cut back, 6 bases at V and 7 bases at J, with 22 bases in the middle. CDR3 sequence (DNA): TGTGCCAGCAGACCCCGGAGAAGGGAAAGGGGGAATTCACCCCTCCACTTT. This gives the protein CASRPRRRERGNSPLHF.

V usage is TRBV6-1 and J usage is TRBJ1-2; TRBD1 agrees at 7 bases. This CDR3 is 13 amino acids long. J was trimmed by 2 bases and V by 5 bases; bases with no gene match: 2. Per the germline V gene, CDR1 is MNHNS and CDR2 is SASEGT. CDR3: CASSLQGNYGYTF. CDR3 bases: TGTGCCAGCAGTTTACAGGGGAACTATGGCTACACCTTC.

This chain uses TRBV15 with TRBJ1-6; D might be TRBD1 (5 bases). Trimming cost V 0 bases and J 9 bases, with 12 bases left between them. The V gene's germline CDR1 is LNHNV and CDR2 YYDKDF (reference sequence). CDR3 length: 15 residues. CDR3 nucleotides: TGTGCCACCAGCAGAGATACAAGGGGAGGTTCACCCCTCCACTTT. It specifies CATSRDTRGGSPLHF.

This chain joins TRBV28 and TRBJ1-6, with 8 bases fitting TRBD1. Germline values: CDR1 MDHEN, CDR2 SYDVKM. V trimming: 6 bases; J trimming: 2 bases; junction bases outside the gene matches: 6. The CDR3 is made up of 16 amino acids. CDR3 DNA sequence: TGTGCCAGCAGCCATAGACAGGGGACCTATAATTCACCCCTCCACTTT. As protein: CASSHRQGTYNSPLHF.

This clone is a singleton in its sample. The chain combines TRBV13 with TRBJ2-7; 8 bases are shared with TRBD1. The junction had 6 bases not matched to a gene; V was cut back by 5 bases and J by 3 bases. This CDR3 comprises 14 residues. Germline loops: CDR1 PRHDT, CDR2 FYEKMQ (reference sequence). CDR3 residues: CASSVTGEFYEQYF. The DNA for the CDR3 is TGTGCCAGCAGCGTGACAGGGGAGTTCTACGAGCAGTACTTC.

This chain uses TRBV28 with TRBJ1-2; tentative D call: TRBD1 (5 bases). Looked up from germline, CDR1 is MDHEN and CDR2 is SYDVKM. Trimming left V 11 bases short and J 6 bases short, with 19 bases between. This CDR3 has 13 amino acids. CDR3 residues: CAAWGLTGDGYTF. The CDR3 nucleotides are TGTGCCGCCTGGGGATTGACGGGGGATGGCTACACCTTC.

The table lists this clone with a few counts. The chain recombines TRBV2 with TRBJ2-1; D gene uncertain. Per the germline V gene, CDR1 is SNHLY and CDR2 is FYNNEI. Trimming removed 5 bases at V and 10 bases at J, with 18 bases between. CDR3 length: 14 residues. For the CDR3, the DNA is TGTGCCAGCAGTTGGACCATCCTCCGAAACGAGCAGTTCTTC. This gives the protein CASSWTILRNEQFF.

This chain uses TRBV28 with TRBJ2-6, with D perhaps matching TRBD2 (6 bases). Trimming shortened V by 0 bases and J by 2 bases, and 8 bases separated the two germline ends. CDR3 size: 16 residues. The germline CDR1 and CDR2 sequences are MDHEN and SYDVKM. CDR3 nucleotides: TGTGCCAGCAGTTTATGGGAGGGCCCTGGGGCCAACGTCCTGACTTTC. It codes for CASSLWEGPGANVLTF.

This clone was recorded once. The same CDR3 can be traced to other DNA sequences in this sample. The gene calls are TRBV5-1 and TRBJ2-5; D gene unclear. Trimming shortened V by 0 bases and J by 0 bases, and 0 bases separated the two germline ends. Germline V gene data show CDR1 as SGHRS and CDR2 as YFSETQ. The CDR3 consists of 12 residues. CDR3 bases: TGCGCCAGCAGCTTGGACCAAGAGACCCAGTACTTC. Translated: CASSLDQETQYF.